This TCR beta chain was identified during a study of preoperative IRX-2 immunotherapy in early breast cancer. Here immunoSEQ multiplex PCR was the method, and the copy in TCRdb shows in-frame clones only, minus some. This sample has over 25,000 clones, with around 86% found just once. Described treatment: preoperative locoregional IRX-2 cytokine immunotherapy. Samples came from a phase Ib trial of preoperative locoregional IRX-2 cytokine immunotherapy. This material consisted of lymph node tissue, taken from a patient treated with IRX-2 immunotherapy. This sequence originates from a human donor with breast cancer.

CDR3 region: CASSQEPGGAYEQYF. As DNA, the CDR3 is TGCGCCAGCAGCCAAGAACCAGGGGGGGCTTACGAGCAGTACTTC. The chain uses TRBV1 and TRBJ2-7. TRBV1 is annotated as a pseudogene. The CDR3 length is 15 residues.